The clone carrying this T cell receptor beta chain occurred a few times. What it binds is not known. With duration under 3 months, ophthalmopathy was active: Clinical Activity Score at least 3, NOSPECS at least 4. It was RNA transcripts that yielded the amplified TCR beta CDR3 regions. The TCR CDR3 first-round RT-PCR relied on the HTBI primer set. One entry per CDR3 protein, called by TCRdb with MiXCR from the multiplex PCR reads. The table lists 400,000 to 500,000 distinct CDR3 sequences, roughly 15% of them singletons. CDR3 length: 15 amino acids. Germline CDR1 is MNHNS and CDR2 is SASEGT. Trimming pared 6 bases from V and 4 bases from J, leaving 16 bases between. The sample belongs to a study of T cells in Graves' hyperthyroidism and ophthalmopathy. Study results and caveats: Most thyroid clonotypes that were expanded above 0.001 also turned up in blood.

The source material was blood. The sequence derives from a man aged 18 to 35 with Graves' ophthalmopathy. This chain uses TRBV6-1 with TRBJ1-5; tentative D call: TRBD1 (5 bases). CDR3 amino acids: CASRRQSMGNQPQHF. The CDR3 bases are TGTGCCAGCAGAAGACAGTCAATGGGGAATCAGCCCCAGCATTTT.